These 10 T cell receptor beta chains share one sample of origin, sequenced in a study of CD8+CD57+ T cells in acquired aplastic anemia. Genomic DNA acted as the template from which TCR beta VDJ combination and CDR3 sequence profiling were carried out. In TCRdb, the reads were re-called with MiXCR into one record per CDR3 protein. The table includes about 110,000 distinct CDR3 sequences, around 49% detected once. Sequenced input: sorted CD4+, CD8+, or CD8+CD57+ T cells (not recorded which) from PBMCs. The receptors were gathered from a human donor in good health, serving as a control.

In this sample, this clonotype turned up many times. The rearrangement links TRBV3-1 to TRBJ2-7, with D possibly matching TRBD2 (7 bases). V was clipped by 1 base and J by 3 bases, with 13 bases between them. This CDR3 is built from 15 residues. In germline, CDR1 is LGHDT, CDR2 YNNKEL (reference sequence). CDR3 sequence: CASSQVGGRFYEQYF. The CDR3 region has the DNA TGTGCCAGCAGCCAAGTCGGGGGGCGTTTCTACGAGCAGTACTTC.

In this sample, this clonotype turned up a few times. The junction departs from germline at one end; a sequencing error may be responsible. The chain carries TRBV29-1 and TRBJ1-2, with D unclear. The CDR3 has 11 residues. Germline CDR1 is SQVTM and CDR2 is ANQGSEA. CDR3 bases: TGCAGCGTTGAAGATCTGGCCGGTAGTCCCTTC. The encoded protein is CSVEDLAGSPF. Full variable domain (rest looked up from reference TRBV29-1 and TRBJ1-2): SAVISQKPSRDICQRGTSLTIQCQVDSQVTMMFWYRQQPGQSLTLIATANQGSEATYESGFVIDKFPISRPNLTFSTLTVSNMSPEDSSIYLCSVEDLAGSPFGSGTRLTVV.

There are many counts of this clonotype. This chain joins TRBV11-2 and TRBJ2-1, with 10 bases aligning to TRBD1. This CDR3 region has 14 residues. J gave up 12 bases and V 4 bases, and 9 bases lay outside the gene matches. Germline V lookup: CDR1 SGHAT, CDR2 FQNNGV. The CDR3 region is CASSSPGTGDGQFF. The CDR3 DNA follows: TGTGCCAGCAGCTCCCCTGGGACAGGGGACGGGCAGTTCTTC.

V is TRBV2 and J is TRBJ1-1; unclear D gene. The V end lost 4 bases, the J end lost 0 bases, and 9 bases lay between the germline ends. The germline V gene encodes CDR1 SNHLY and CDR2 FYNNEI. This CDR3 is built from 14 residues. This CDR3 reads CASSGTVMNTEAFF. CDR3 nucleotides: TGTGCCAGCAGTGGAACGGTGATGAACACTGAAGCTTTCTTT. The full variable domain, rest sourced from reference TRBV2 and TRBJ1-1, is EPEVTQTPSHQVTQMGQEVILRCVPISNHLYFYWYRQILGQKVEFLVSFYNNEISEKSEIFDDQFSVERPDGSNFTLKIRSTKLEDSAMYFCASSGTVMNTEAFFGQGTRLTVV.

This clonotype has just one count. The chain uses TRBV5-1 and TRBJ1-4; D gene uncertain. The CDR3 consists of 16 residues. Germline values: CDR1 SGHRS, CDR2 YFSETQ. V lost 2 bases, J lost 0 bases, and 11 bases lay in between. CDR3 nucleotide sequence: TGCGCCAGCAGCTTCGGGGTTCCTGCAACTAATGAAAAACTGTTTTTT. It translates to CASSFGVPATNEKLFF.

This clonotype was seen at least ten times. The chain employs TRBV4-3 and TRBJ2-3; 7 nucleotides line up with TRBD1. V was pared by 3 bases and J by 2 bases, with 8 bases of the junction left unmatched. Germline V gene sequence: CDR1 LGHNA, CDR2 YSLEER. This CDR3 comprises 16 residues. CDR3 amino acids: CASSQTGTVITDTQYF. The CDR3 DNA sequence: TGCGCCAGCAGCCAGACCGGGACAGTAATCACAGATACGCAGTATTTT.

This clonotype was observed many times. This chain joins TRBV6-1 and TRBJ2-3, with 10 bases identical to TRBD2. The CDR3 covers 15 residues. The ends lost 4 bases at V and 5 bases at J; junction bases unmatched: 6. Looked up from germline, CDR1 is MNHNS and CDR2 is SASEGT. The CDR3 nucleotides are TGTGCCAGCAGTGCGGTAGCGGGGGGTGGAGATACGCAGTATTTT. Translating it yields CASSAVAGGGDTQYF.

Comment on this clonotype: A single base separates this from a much larger clone, so it may be a read error. This rearrangement joins TRBV6-4 to TRBJ2-2; the D is unclear. This CDR3 has 13 amino acids. In germline, CDR1 is MRHNA, CDR2 SNTAGT. Between the trimmed V and J ends, which lost 5 bases and 7 bases, there was a span of 11 bases. This CDR3 reads CASSTTANGELFF. The CDR3 DNA reads as TGTGCCAGCAGTACTACGGCGAACGGGGAGCTGTTTTTT.

A remark on this clonotype: Possible read error: a much larger clone is one base away. V gene TRBV4-1 combines with J gene TRBJ1-1; D is uncertain. The germline V gene has CDR1 MGHRA and CDR2 YSYEKL. V was shortened by 0 bases and J by 1 base, with 6 bases between the two germline ends. The CDR3 loop spans 14 amino acids. The CDR3, as DNA: TGCGCCAGCAGCCAAGACATTGGGAACACTGAAGCTTTCTTT. Its protein product is CASSQDIGNTEAFF.

V and J are TRBV2 and TRBJ1-1, with D possibly being TRBD1 (5 bases). Germline assignment: CDR1 SNHLY and CDR2 FYNNEI. This CDR3 spans 13 amino acids. The germline V and J ends were trimmed by 7 bases and 5 bases, with 14 bases remaining between them. CDR3 in DNA: TGTGCCAGCAATCGGGTCAGGGAGACTGAAGCTTTCTTT. Protein: CASNRVRETEAFF.